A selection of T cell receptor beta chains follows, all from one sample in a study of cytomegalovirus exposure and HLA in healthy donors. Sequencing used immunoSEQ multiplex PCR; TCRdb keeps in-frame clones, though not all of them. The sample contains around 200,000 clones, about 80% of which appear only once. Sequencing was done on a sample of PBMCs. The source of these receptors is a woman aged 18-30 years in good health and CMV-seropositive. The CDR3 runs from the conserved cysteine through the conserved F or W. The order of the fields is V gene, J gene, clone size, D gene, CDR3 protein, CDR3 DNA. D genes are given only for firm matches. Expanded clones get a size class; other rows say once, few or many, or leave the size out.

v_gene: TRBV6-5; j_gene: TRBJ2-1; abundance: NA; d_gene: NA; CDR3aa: CASTGGSYNEQFF; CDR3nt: TGTGCCAGCACCGGTGGGAGCTACAATGAGCAGTTCTTC
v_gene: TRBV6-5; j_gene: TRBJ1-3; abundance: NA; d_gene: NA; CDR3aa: CASMSSSGNTIYF; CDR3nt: TGTGCCAGCATGTCGTCCTCTGGAAACACCATATATTTT
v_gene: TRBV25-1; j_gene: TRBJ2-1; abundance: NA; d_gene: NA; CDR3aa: CASSRLGNNEQFF; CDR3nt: TGTGCCAGCAGCCGGCTAGGAAACAATGAGCAGTTCTTC
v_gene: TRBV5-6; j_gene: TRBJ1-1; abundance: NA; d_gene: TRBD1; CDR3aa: CASSLTGPNTEAFF; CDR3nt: TGTGCCAGCAGCCTGACAGGGCCGAACACTGAAGCTTTCTTT
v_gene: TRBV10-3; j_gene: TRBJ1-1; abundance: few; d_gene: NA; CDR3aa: CAISVRVSMNTEAFF; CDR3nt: TGTGCCATCAGTGTGCGAGTATCCATGAACACTGAAGCTTTCTTT
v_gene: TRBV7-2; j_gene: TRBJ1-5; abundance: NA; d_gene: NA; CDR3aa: CASSLGGQPQHF; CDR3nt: TGTGCCAGCAGCTTGGGGGGTCAGCCCCAGCATTTT
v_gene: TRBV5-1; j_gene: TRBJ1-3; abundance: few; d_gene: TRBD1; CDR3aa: CASSLNYRGDGNTIYF; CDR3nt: TGCGCCAGCAGCTTAAACTACAGGGGTGATGGAAACACCATATATTTT
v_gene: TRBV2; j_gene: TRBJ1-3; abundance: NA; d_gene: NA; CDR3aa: CASSDNPGPSGNTIYF; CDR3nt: TGTGCCAGCAGTGATAATCCAGGGCCCTCTGGAAACACCATATATTTT
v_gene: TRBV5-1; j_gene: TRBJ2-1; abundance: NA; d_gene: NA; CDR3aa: CASSLRTGWLYEQFF; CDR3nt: TGCGCCAGCAGCTTAAGGACTGGGTGGCTCTATGAGCAGTTCTTC
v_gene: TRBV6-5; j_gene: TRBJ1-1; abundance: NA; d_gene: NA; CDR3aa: CASRAGVANTEAFF; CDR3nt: TGTGCCAGCAGGGCAGGGGTTGCGAACACTGAAGCTTTCTTT
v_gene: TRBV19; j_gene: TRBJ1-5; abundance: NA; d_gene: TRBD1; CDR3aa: CASSTLDRGVDQPQHF; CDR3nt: TGTGCCAGTAGTACCCTCGACAGGGGGGTCGATCAGCCCCAGCATTTT
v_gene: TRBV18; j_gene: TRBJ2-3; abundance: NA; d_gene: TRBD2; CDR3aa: CASKSGGFTDTQYF; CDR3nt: TGTGCCTCCAAAAGCGGGGGATTCACAGATACGCAGTATTTT
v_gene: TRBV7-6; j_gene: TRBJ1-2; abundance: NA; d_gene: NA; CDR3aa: CASSPGGPLGYTF; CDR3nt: TGTGCCAGCAGCCCCGGGGGACCTCTGGGCTACACCTTC
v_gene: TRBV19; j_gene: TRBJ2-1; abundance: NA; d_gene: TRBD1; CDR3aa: CASSVDTGGSEQFF; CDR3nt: TGTGCCAGTAGTGTAGATACAGGGGGGAGTGAGCAGTTCTTC
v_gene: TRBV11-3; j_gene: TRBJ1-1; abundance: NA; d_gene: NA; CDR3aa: CASSRNRDTEAFF; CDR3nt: TGTGCCAGCAGCCGGAACAGAGACACTGAAGCTTTCTTT
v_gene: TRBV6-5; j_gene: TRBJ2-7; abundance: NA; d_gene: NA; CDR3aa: CASSYSRGSPYEQYF; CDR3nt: TGTGCCAGCAGTTACTCGAGGGGGAGCCCCTACGAGCAGTACTTC
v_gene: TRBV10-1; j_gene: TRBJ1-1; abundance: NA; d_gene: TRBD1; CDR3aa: CASSEVGAEGADTEAFF; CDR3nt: TGCGCCAGCAGTGAGGTTGGTGCAGAGGGGGCGGACACTGAAGCTTTCTTT
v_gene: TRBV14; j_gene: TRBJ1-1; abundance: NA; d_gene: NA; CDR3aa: CASSQEHGKAFF; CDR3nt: TGTGCCAGCAGCCAAGAGCACGGGAAAGCTTTCTTT
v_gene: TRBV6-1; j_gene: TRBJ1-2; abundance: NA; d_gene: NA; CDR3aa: CASIRASHGYTF; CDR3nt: TGTGCCAGCATCAGGGCCTCCCATGGCTACACCTTC
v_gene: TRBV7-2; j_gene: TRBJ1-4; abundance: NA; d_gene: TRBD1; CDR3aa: CASSFRMAGGGKLFF; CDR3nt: TGTGCCAGCAGCTTCCGGATGGCAGGGGGCGGAAAACTGTTTTTT
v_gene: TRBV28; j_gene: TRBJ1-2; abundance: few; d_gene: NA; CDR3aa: CASRGLSYGYTF; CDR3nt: TGTGCCAGCAGGGGGCTTAGCTATGGCTACACCTTC
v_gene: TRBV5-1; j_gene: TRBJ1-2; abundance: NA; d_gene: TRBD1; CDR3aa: CASSLQGAVYGYTF; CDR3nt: TGCGCCAGCAGCTTGCAGGGGGCGGTCTATGGCTACACCTTC
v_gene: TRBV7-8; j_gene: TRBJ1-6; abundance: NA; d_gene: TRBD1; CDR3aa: CASSLVQGAYSPLHF; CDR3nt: TGTGCCAGCAGCTTAGTCCAGGGGGCCTATTCACCCCTCCACTTT
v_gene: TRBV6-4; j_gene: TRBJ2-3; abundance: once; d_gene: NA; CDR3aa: CASSESGVTTDTQYF; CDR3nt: TGTGCCAGCAGTGAGTCAGGGGTGACCACAGATACGCAGTATTTT
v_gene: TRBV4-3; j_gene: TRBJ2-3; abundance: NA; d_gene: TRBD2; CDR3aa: CASSRGTSTTSTDTQYF; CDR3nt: TGCGCCAGCAGCCGCGGGACTAGCACCACTAGCACAGATACGCAGTATTTT
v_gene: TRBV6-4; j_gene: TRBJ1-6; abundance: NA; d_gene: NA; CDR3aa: CASSAAALNSPLHF; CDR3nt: TGTGCCAGCAGTGCGGCGGCGCTCAATTCACCCCTCCACTTT
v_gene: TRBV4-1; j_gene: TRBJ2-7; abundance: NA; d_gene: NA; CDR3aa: CASSQDDKAFYEQYF; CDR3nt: TGCGCCAGCAGCCAAGATGACAAGGCTTTCTACGAGCAGTACTTC
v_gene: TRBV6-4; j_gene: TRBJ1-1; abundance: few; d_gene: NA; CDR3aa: CASSAQSHTEAFF; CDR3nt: TGTGCCAGCAGTGCACAGTCGCACACTGAAGCTTTCTTT
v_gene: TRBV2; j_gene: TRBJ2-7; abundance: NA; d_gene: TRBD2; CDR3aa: CASKAGSYEQYF; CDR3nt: TGTGCCAGCAAAGCGGGATCCTACGAGCAGTACTTC
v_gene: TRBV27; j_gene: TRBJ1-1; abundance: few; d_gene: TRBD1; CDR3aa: CASSGDRVMNTEAFF; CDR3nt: TGTGCCAGCAGTGGGGACAGGGTGATGAACACTGAAGCTTTCTTT
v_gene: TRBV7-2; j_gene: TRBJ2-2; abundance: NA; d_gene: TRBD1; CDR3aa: CASRPGQGLTGELFF; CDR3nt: TGTGCCAGCAGACCGGGACAGGGCTTAACCGGGGAGCTGTTTTTT
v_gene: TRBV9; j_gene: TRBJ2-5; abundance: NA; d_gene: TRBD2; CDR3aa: CASSVSGGALGETQYF; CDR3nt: TGTGCCAGCAGCGTAAGCGGGGGGGCTTTGGGAGAGACCCAGTACTTC
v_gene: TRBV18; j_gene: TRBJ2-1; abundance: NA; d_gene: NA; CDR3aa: CASSASLEQFF; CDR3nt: TGTGCCAGCTCAGCTAGCCTGGAGCAGTTCTTC
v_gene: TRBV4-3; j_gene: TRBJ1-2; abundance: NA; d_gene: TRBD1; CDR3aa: CASSQEDRGRGGYTF; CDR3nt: TGCGCCAGCAGCCAAGAGGACAGGGGGCGGGGTGGCTACACCTTC